A selection of T cell receptor beta chains follows, all from one sample in a study of control samples from healthy donors and cancer patients. Profiled with immunoSEQ multiplex PCR; TCRdb holds only in-frame clones, not every one. The sample lists fewer than 200,000 clones, 85% to 95% seen once, with about 4% in the top ten. Sequenced sample: blood. These receptors were collected from a woman in her fifties or sixties in good health. The CDR3 runs from the conserved cysteine through the conserved F or W. A D gene is named only where the DNA matches it firmly. Size tells how often a clone was seen (once, few, many) or the class of an expanded clone, and some rows leave it out.

clone size	J gene	V gene	D gene	CDR3 protein	CDR3 DNA
.	TRBJ1-3	TRBV7-2	.	CASSLGEGSGNTIYF	TGTGCCAGCAGCTTAGGGGAGGGCTCTGGAAACACCATATATTTT
.	TRBJ1-6	TRBV7-6	TRBD1	CASSLWGQGNSPLHF	TGTGCCAGCAGCCTTTGGGGACAGGGAAATTCACCCCTCCACTTT
.	TRBJ1-2	TRBV3-1/TRBV3-2	.	CASSQGAWGSYGYTF	TGTGCCAGCAGCCAAGGGGCCTGGGGGAGCTATGGCTACACCTTC
.	TRBJ1-5	TRBV18	.	CASSPQGEFFQPQHF	TGTGCCAGCTCACCACAGGGTGAATTTTTTCAGCCCCAGCATTTT
.	TRBJ1-6	TRBV12-3/TRBV12-4	.	CASSGGHSPLHF	TGTGCCAGCAGTGGTGGGCATTCACCCCTCCACTTT
.	TRBJ2-1	TRBV7-2	.	CASSLARGNEQFF	TGTGCCAGCAGCTTAGCGAGGGGAAATGAGCAGTTCTTC
.	TRBJ1-2	TRBV30	.	CAWSVGRVDGYTF	TGTGCCTGGAGTGTAGGTAGGGTAGATGGCTACACCTTC
.	TRBJ1-4	TRBV6-1	.	CASSEVGLANEKLFF	TGTGCCAGCAGTGAAGTGGGGTTGGCTAATGAAAAACTGTTTTTT
.	TRBJ2-7	TRBV28	TRBD1	CASSFPTGLRYEQYF	TGTGCCAGCAGTTTCCCGACAGGGTTGAGGTACGAGCAGTACTTC
.	TRBJ1-1	TRBV29-1	.	CSGLTGVNTEAFF	TGCAGCGGGCTGACGGGCGTGAACACTGAAGCTTTCTTT
.	TRBJ1-1	TRBV11-2	.	CASSLAAGAAFF	TGTGCCAGCAGCTTAGCTGCGGGGGCAGCTTTCTTT
.	TRBJ1-3	TRBV19	.	CASSIAQGSGNTIYF	TGTGCCAGTAGTATCGCGCAGGGCTCTGGAAACACCATATATTTT
.	TRBJ2-3	TRBV13	.	CASSLVLAGADTQYF	TGTGCCAGCAGCTTAGTACTAGCTGGGGCAGATACGCAGTATTTT
once	TRBJ1-1	TRBV5-8	TRBD1	CASSFEGANTEAFF	TGTGCCAGCAGCTTTGAGGGGGCAAACACTGAAGCTTTCTTT